Listed below are T cell receptor beta chains from one sample, sequenced in a study of shared clonotypes between healthy human individuals. Repertoires were generated with immunoSEQ multiplex PCR, while TCRdb's copy carries only in-frame clones and drops some. The sample includes about 2.1 million clones, 85% to 95% of them seen just once. The specimen was naive CD8+ T cells from PBMCs. The receptors originated from a man younger than 35 in good health. Some clones in this sample may be carry-over from other donors' samples. CDR3s include the opening cysteine and the closing phenylalanine or tryptophan. Each record gives: J gene, D gene, clone size, V gene, CDR3 protein, CDR3 DNA. The D gene is left open where the match is weak. The size field is filled for only some rows; it gives once, few, many or a size class.

TRBJ1-1,.,once,TRBV28,CASSLEGDTEAFF,TGTGCCAGCAGTTTAGAGGGGGATACTGAAGCTTTCTTT
TRBJ2-3,TRBD2,.,TRBV9,CASSVDTSGSDTQYF,TGTGCCAGCAGCGTAGATACTAGCGGGAGCGATACGCAGTATTTT
TRBJ1-2,.,.,TRBV9,CASSGTDYGYTF,TGTGCCAGCAGCGGGACAGACTATGGCTACACCTTC
TRBJ1-1,TRBD1,.,TRBV7-9,CASRKTGGTNTEAFF,TGTGCCAGCAGGAAAACAGGGGGTACGAACACTGAAGCTTTCTTT
TRBJ2-1,TRBD2,.,TRBV6-6,CASSLPGLAGEFEQFF,TGTGCCAGCAGTCTACCGGGACTAGCGGGAGAGTTTGAGCAGTTCTTC
TRBJ1-5,.,.,TRBV5-8,CASSLIRDYSNQPQHF,TGTGCCAGCAGCTTGATCCGAGATTATAGCAATCAGCCCCAGCATTTT
TRBJ1-5,.,.,TRBV21-1,CASDSLGQGASQPQHF,TGTGCCAGCGATAGCTTGGGACAGGGGGCGAGTCAGCCCCAGCATTTT
TRBJ2-7,.,.,TRBV27,CASNSLRQDEQYF,TGTGCCAGCAATTCCCTCCGACAGGACGAGCAGTACTTC
TRBJ2-6,.,.,TRBV2,CASSGAPSGANVLTF,TGTGCCAGCAGTGGGGCTCCCTCTGGGGCCAACGTCCTGACTTTC
TRBJ2-7,TRBD2,.,TRBV7-6,CASSASGLAGEGKYEQYF,TGTGCCAGCAGCGCGAGCGGACTAGCGGGAGAGGGGAAGTACGAGCAGTACTTC
TRBJ2-1,.,.,TRBV28,CASTFRGTINEQFF,TGTGCCAGCACCTTTAGGGGGACTATCAATGAGCAGTTCTTC
TRBJ2-2,.,.,TRBV6-5,CASSYNRVVAGELFF,TGTGCCAGCAGTTATAACAGGGTAGTGGCCGGGGAGCTGTTTTTT
TRBJ1-3,.,.,TRBV5-8,CASSPKGPSSGNTIYF,TGTGCCAGCAGCCCGAAAGGGCCGAGCTCTGGAAACACCATATATTTT
TRBJ2-7,.,.,TRBV7-6,CASSRGFGSDEQYF,TGTGCCAGCAGCCGGGGGTTCGGGAGTGACGAGCAGTACTTC
TRBJ2-3,TRBD1,.,TRBV4-2,CASSYRQGPSEGDTQYF,TGTGCCAGCAGCTACCGACAGGGGCCTAGCGAGGGAGATACGCAGTATTTT
TRBJ2-3,TRBD2,.,TRBV4-1,CASSQGWGLAGFGSSTDTQYF,TGCGCCAGCAGCCAAGGATGGGGACTAGCGGGATTCGGGTCGAGCACAGATACGCAGTATTTT
TRBJ2-3,TRBD2,.,TRBV2,CASSDILAGNFTDTQYF,TGTGCCAGCAGTGATATTCTAGCGGGCAACTTCACAGATACGCAGTATTTT
TRBJ2-3,.,.,TRBV5-4,CASRPDTRTDTQYF,TGTGCCAGCAGACCCGACACCCGCACAGATACGCAGTATTTT
TRBJ1-2,.,.,TRBV19,CASRGADSGYGYTF,TGTGCCAGTCGGGGGGCCGACAGCGGCTATGGCTACACCTTC
TRBJ2-3,.,.,TRBV4-1,CASSQKGTGLLADTQYF,TGCGCCAGCAGCCAAAAAGGGACTGGCCTGTTGGCAGATACGCAGTATTTT
TRBJ2-5,.,.,TRBV11-1,CASSLEWQIQETQYF,TGTGCCAGCAGCTTAGAGTGGCAGATTCAAGAGACCCAGTACTTC
TRBJ2-5,.,.,TRBV6-4,CASSDRREETQYF,TGTGCCAGCAGTGATCGGAGGGAAGAGACCCAGTACTTC
TRBJ2-1,TRBD2,.,TRBV2,CASSELRTRGDEQFF,TGTGCCAGCAGTGAACTAAGGACTAGAGGAGATGAGCAGTTCTTC
TRBJ2-7,TRBD2,.,TRBV7-9,CASSQAGSSYEQYF,TGTGCCAGCAGCCAAGCGGGAAGCTCCTACGAGCAGTACTTC
TRBJ2-1,.,.,TRBV6-1,CASSMGWYNEQFF,TGTGCCAGCAGCATGGGCTGGTACAATGAGCAGTTCTTC
TRBJ2-1,.,.,TRBV27,CATNPWGSSYNEQFF,TGTGCCACCAACCCTTGGGGGAGCTCCTACAATGAGCAGTTCTTC
TRBJ2-3,.,once,TRBV27,CASRPMITDTQYF,TGTGCCAGCAGACCTATGATCACAGATACGCAGTATTTT
TRBJ2-1,TRBD1,.,TRBV7-2,CASSSRTDRGEWNEQFF,TGTGCCAGCAGCTCCCGCACTGACAGGGGAGAGTGGAATGAGCAGTTCTTC
TRBJ1-6,.,.,TRBV5-1,CASSSGTRYNSPLHF,TGCGCCAGCAGCTCGGGTACCAGATATAATTCACCCCTCCACTTT
TRBJ2-7,.,.,TRBV7-9,CASSLAVIAEVSYEQYF,TGTGCCAGCAGCTTAGCGGTGATAGCGGAAGTCTCCTACGAGCAGTACTTC
TRBJ2-1,.,.,TRBV7-3,CASSSHPGTPDNEQFF,TGTGCCAGCAGCTCGCATCCCGGGACTCCCGACAATGAGCAGTTCTTC
TRBJ2-1,TRBD1,.,TRBV5-1,CASSSGIGTGWDEQFF,TGCGCCAGCAGCAGTGGGATCGGGACAGGTTGGGATGAGCAGTTCTTC
TRBJ2-2,.,.,TRBV19,CASSQPPWDGTGELFF,TGTGCCAGTAGTCAGCCGCCCTGGGACGGCACCGGGGAGCTGTTTTTT
TRBJ2-7,.,.,TRBV9,CASSPQGGLGYEQYF,TGTGCCAGCAGCCCTCAGGGCGGTTTGGGGTACGAGCAGTACTTC
TRBJ2-7,.,once,TRBV28,CASSFGFVGFINSYEQYF,TGTGCCAGCAGTTTTGGGTTCGTCGGCTTCATAAACTCCTACGAGCAGTACTTC
TRBJ1-3,.,.,TRBV6-1,CASSSGTSGNTIYF,TGTGCCAGCTCGAGCGGAACCTCTGGAAACACCATATATTTT
TRBJ1-5,TRBD1,.,TRBV28,CASSTGTVYQPQHF,TGTGCCAGCAGCACCGGGACAGTCTATCAGCCCCAGCATTTT
TRBJ2-5,.,.,TRBV7-9,CATRVETQYF,TGTGCCACCCGGGTAGAGACCCAGTACTTC
TRBJ2-1,.,.,TRBV5-4,CASSVLNEQFF,TGTGCCAGCAGCGTACTCAATGAGCAGTTCTTC
TRBJ1-5,.,once,TRBV9,CASGTGNQPQHF,TGTGCCAGCGGGACGGGCAATCAGCCCCAGCATTTT
TRBJ2-7,.,.,TRBV5-1,CASSHTGNEQYF,TGCGCCAGCAGCCACACTGGTAACGAGCAGTACTTC
TRBJ2-3,TRBD2,.,TRBV9,CASSISGDTDTQYF,TGTGCCAGCAGCATTAGCGGGGACACAGATACGCAGTATTTT
TRBJ1-1,.,.,TRBV7-6,CASSYGTSTEAFF,TGTGCCAGCAGCTACGGGACGTCCACTGAAGCTTTCTTT
TRBJ1-1,.,.,TRBV6-6,CASSTPTVSNTEAFF,TGTGCCAGCAGTACCCCGACAGTTTCGAACACTGAAGCTTTCTTT
TRBJ2-1,.,.,TRBV6-4,CASSDTLYNEQFF,TGTGCCAGCAGTGACACTTTATACAATGAGCAGTTCTTC
TRBJ1-4,.,.,TRBV5-8,CASSSRVNEKLFF,TGTGCCAGCAGCTCCAGAGTGAATGAAAAACTGTTTTTT
TRBJ1-2,TRBD1,.,TRBV9,CASSVPRYGQGGGRGYTF,TGTGCCAGCAGCGTACCTCGATACGGACAGGGAGGGGGAAGAGGCTACACCTTC
TRBJ2-5,.,.,TRBV21-1,CASCGRQETQYF,TGTGCCAGCTGTGGCAGGCAAGAGACCCAGTACTTC